This T cell receptor (beta chain) comes out of a study of blood T cell repertoires in COVID-19. Sequenced by immunoSEQ multiplex PCR; TCRdb stores in-frame clones only, minus some. The sample yields about 180,000 clones, about 90% seen once. Germline V lookup: CDR1 SNHLY, CDR2 FYNNEI. The CDR3 covers 15 residues. With 6 bases removed from V and 1 base from J, the gap between germline ends came to 13 bases. The V call is TRBV2, the J call TRBJ1-3; D call uncertain. Specimen: peripheral blood. The receptor was isolated from a man between 65 and 85 years old with active or convalescent COVID-19. The CDR3 nucleotides read TGTGCCAGCAGCCCTCTGCGTTCGTCTGGAAACACCATATATTTT. Encoded protein: CASSPLRSSGNTIYF.